The 19 T cell receptor beta chains below come from one sample, sequenced in a study of cytomegalovirus exposure and HLA in healthy donors (dated by TCRdb to 2016 to 2017). Libraries were built with the immunoSEQ multiplex PCR assay. The multiplex PCR relied on a mix of 60 forward primers for TCR Vbeta segments and 13 reverse primers for TCR Jbeta segments. The source is immuneACCESS, and TCRdb retained only in-frame sequences with V and J called. Part of the clones is not carried over; for the studies checked, unresolved V genes explain less than half of this, and the remainder is unexplained. Within this sample are 30,000 to 45,000 clones, with 70% to 90% of them counted one time only. Approximately 10% of the sample comes from the top ten. Specimen: PBMCs. These receptors were collected from a woman aged 40 to 50 in good health and CMV-seropositive.

This chain joins TRBV5-1 and TRBJ2-2; 7 bases match TRBD1. Germline V lookup: CDR1 SGHRS, CDR2 YFSETQ. Trimming took 4 bases from V and 4 from J; bases not matched to a gene: 4. The CDR3 is 14 amino acids. The CDR3 region is CASSTGAGTGELFF. CDR3 DNA: TGCGCCAGCAGCACAGGGGCGGGCACCGGGGAGCTGTTTTTT. Drawing the rest from reference TRBV5-1 and TRBJ2-2, the complete variable domain is KAGVTQTPRYLIKTRGQQVTLSCSPISGHRSVSWYQQTPGQGLQFLFEYFSETQRNKGNFPGRFSGRQFSNSRSEMNVSTLELGDSALYLCASSTGAGTGELFFGEGSRLTVL.

CDR3 bases: TGTGCCAGCAGCCCGGACAGGGGACATGAAAAACTGTTTTTT. Encoded protein: CASSPDRGHEKLFF. This sequence joins TRBV7-2 and TRBJ1-4, with 9 bases aligning to TRBD1. V lost 5 bases, J lost 6 bases, and 4 bases stayed unmatched. The CDR3 sequence is 14 residues long. Germline V gene sequence: CDR1 SGHTA, CDR2 FQGNSA.

The DNA of the CDR3 is TGTGCCAGCAGCTTACGGGTAGGACTTAGCACAGATACGCAGTATTTT. This translates into CASSLRVGLSTDTQYF. The V gene is TRBV7-8, the J gene TRBJ2-3, with a weak D call TRBD2 (5 bases). V gave up 2 bases and J gave up 0 bases, with 12 bases separating them. Germline CDR1 SGHVS, CDR2 FQNEAQ. CDR3 length: 16 residues.

This chain joins TRBV6-6 and TRBJ1-2, with D perhaps TRBD1 (5 bases). Trimming removed 10 bases from V and 8 bases from J, with 29 bases in between. This CDR3 is 16 amino acids long. Germline CDR1 reads MNHNY; CDR2 reads SVGAGI (reference sequence). DNA for the CDR3: TGTGCCACTCCAACCCATAGATCAGGGCCCCTTAGCGGCTACACCTTC. Encoded protein: CATPTHRSGPLSGYTF.

The gene calls are TRBV11-2 and TRBJ1-1, with a tentative D call TRBD1 (6 bases). V dropped 5 bases and J dropped 6 bases, with 16 bases sitting between them. The CDR3 extends over 14 amino acids. Germline assignment: CDR1 SGHAT and CDR2 FQNNGV. The CDR3: CASSPVKGGSEAFF. DNA of the CDR3: TGTGCCAGCAGCCCGGTGAAAGGGGGATCTGAAGCTTTCTTT. Filled out from reference TRBV11-2 and TRBJ1-1, the complete variable domain reads EAGVAQSPRYKIIEKRQSVAFWCNPISGHATLYWYQQILGQGPKLLIQFQNNGVVDDSQLPKDRFSAERLKGVDSTLKIQPAKLEDSAVYLCASSPVKGGSEAFFGQGTRLTVV.

The chain uses TRBV10-3 and TRBJ2-2, with a possible D match to TRBD1 (6 bases). This CDR3 spans 14 amino acids. V was pared by 4 bases and J by 5 bases, with 11 bases between. Per the germline V gene, CDR1 is ENHRY and CDR2 is SYGVKD. The CDR3 sequence is CAISGGQWTGELFF. As DNA, the CDR3 is TGTGCCATCAGTGGAGGACAGTGGACCGGGGAGCTGTTTTTT.

The gene calls are TRBV7-3 and TRBJ2-2; 9 bases match TRBD2. The length of the CDR3 is 16 residues. V shed 5 bases, J shed 7 bases, and the junction held 11 bases outside the gene matches. Germline-derived CDR1 and CDR2 are SGHTA and FQGTGA. The CDR3 sequence: CASSPGRAGGGGELFF. In DNA form, the CDR3 reads TGTGCCAGCAGCCCCGGGAGAGCGGGGGGCGGCGGGGAGCTGTTTTTT.

The chain is built from TRBV5-4 and TRBJ2-3, with no clear D. Trimming pared 5 bases from V and 5 bases from J, leaving 12 bases between. The CDR3 extends over 13 amino acids. The germline V gene encodes CDR1 SGHNT and CDR2 YYREEE (reference sequence). This CDR3 reads CASRVTTEDTQYF. CDR3 DNA: TGTGCCAGCAGGGTGACAACCGAAGATACGCAGTATTTT.

The chain carries TRBV29-1 and TRBJ2-7, with 8 bases matching TRBD1. V lost 3 bases, J lost 2 bases, and 3 bases stayed unmatched. CDR3 length equals 13 residues. Germline loops: CDR1 SQVTM, CDR2 ANQGSEA. CDR3 bases: TGCAGCGTTGACCTACAGGGGGCCTACGAGCAGTACTTC. As protein: CSVDLQGAYEQYF.

This clone was detected once. The rearrangement links TRBV28 to TRBJ1-5; D perhaps matches TRBD1 (6 bases). Trimming stripped 10 bases from V and 5 bases from J, with 18 bases between. CDR3 size: 14 residues. Germline V lookup: CDR1 MDHEN, CDR2 SYDVKM. The CDR3 sequence: CATLFQGRYQPQHF. CDR3 bases: TGTGCCACCTTGTTCCAGGGGCGGTATCAGCCCCAGCATTTT.

This sequence joins TRBV7-3 and TRBJ2-5, with 9 bases identical to TRBD1. The CDR3 is made up of 14 amino acids. Germline loops: CDR1 SGHTA, CDR2 FQGTGA. The V segment lost 4 bases and the J segment 2 bases; nucleotides outside the gene matches: 2. The CDR3 coding sequence is TGTGCCAGCAGCTACGGACAGGGGCAAGAGACCCAGTACTTC. Residues: CASSYGQGQETQYF.

V is TRBV27 and J is TRBJ1-6; the match to TRBD1 covers 8 bases. The CDR3 contains 15 residues. The V gene's germline CDR1 is MNHEY and CDR2 SMNVEV (reference sequence). V dropped 2 bases and J dropped 6; count of bases not matched to a gene: 3. Here the CDR3 reads CASSLAGTGNSPLHF. CDR3 nucleotides: TGTGCCAGCAGTTTAGCCGGGACAGGTAATTCACCCCTCCACTTT.

This chain joins TRBV19 and TRBJ2-2; D might be TRBD1 (5 bases). Germline CDR1 is LNHDA and CDR2 is SQIVND (reference sequence). V lost 5 bases to trimming and J lost 4 bases, with 14 bases between them. The CDR3 sequence is 15 residues long. The chain's CDR3 is CASSQGTPGTGELFF. CDR3 nucleotide sequence: TGTGCCAGTAGTCAGGGAACCCCGGGCACCGGGGAGCTGTTTTTT.

The gene calls are TRBV2 and TRBJ1-2, with D unresolved. The germline V gene has CDR1 SNHLY and CDR2 FYNNEI. The CDR3 length is 13 residues. The germline V and J ends were trimmed by 10 bases and 5 bases, with 17 bases remaining between them. The CDR3 nucleotides are TGTGCCATCCACGGAGGGAAACTATATGGCTACACCTTC. Translated: CAIHGGKLYGYTF. Combining the CDR3 with reference TRBV2 and TRBJ1-2 gives the whole variable domain EPEVTQTPSHQVTQMGQEVILRCVPISNHLYFYWYRQILGQKVEFLVSFYNNEISEKSEIFDDQFSVERPDGSNFTLKIRSTKLEDSAMYFCAIHGGKLYGYTFGSGTRLTVV.

The chain is built from TRBV6-5 and TRBJ2-1; D perhaps matches TRBD1 (5 bases). Germline V gene data show CDR1 as MNHEY and CDR2 as SVGAGI. Deletions cut 5 bases from V and 2 bases from J, with 10 bases between. The CDR3 has 14 amino acids. CDR3: CASSTDTAYNEQFF. In DNA, the CDR3 is TGTGCCAGCAGTACGGACACCGCCTACAATGAGCAGTTCTTC.

The chain combines TRBV5-1 with TRBJ2-1; D not resolved. This CDR3 comprises 14 residues. V was cut by 0 bases and J by 4 bases, with 8 bases left in between. Germline assignment: CDR1 SGHRS and CDR2 YFSETQ. The CDR3 is CASSLGQEYNEQFF. The CDR3 nucleotides read TGCGCCAGCAGCTTGGGACAAGAATACAATGAGCAGTTCTTC.

The J gene is TRBJ1-2, the V gene TRBV4-3; D perhaps matches TRBD1 (6 bases). The CDR3 runs 16 residues. Per germline, CDR1 LGHNA and CDR2 YSLEER. With 3 bases removed from V and 7 bases from J, the gap between germline ends came to 21 bases. In DNA form, the CDR3 reads TGCGCCAGCAGCCACGCCAGGGGCAGGGGTACGTGTGGCTACACCTTC. Its protein is CASSHARGRGTCGYTF.

The chain recombines TRBV5-6 with TRBJ1-5; D remains unclear. The V end was cut by 3 bases, the J end by 5 bases, with 9 bases between. Germline V CDR1 and CDR2: SGHDT, YYEEEE. The CDR3 spans 13 residues. CDR3 DNA sequence: TGTGCCAGCAGCTCGGCGGGCCATCAGCCCCAGCATTTT. Translation: CASSSAGHQPQHF. Complete variable domain (other parts from reference TRBV5-6 and TRBJ1-5): DAGVTQSPTHLIKTRGQQVTLRCSPKSGHDTVSWYQQALGQGPQFIFQYYEEEERQRGNFPDRFSGHQFPNYSSELNVNALLLGDSALYLCASSSAGHQPQHFGDGTRLSIL.

V usage is TRBV2 and J usage is TRBJ1-5; maybe TRBD1 (6 bases). The V and J ends lost 3 bases and 2 bases respectively, with 8 bases between them. The CDR3 extends over 14 amino acids. Germline V lookup: CDR1 SNHLY, CDR2 FYNNEI. The CDR3 coding sequence is TGTGCCAGCAGTGAGGACAGACGCAATCAGCCCCAGCATTTT. This gives the protein CASSEDRRNQPQHF. Looking up the rest from reference TRBV2 and TRBJ1-5 gives the full variable domain: EPEVTQTPSHQVTQMGQEVILRCVPISNHLYFYWYRQILGQKVEFLVSFYNNEISEKSEIFDDQFSVERPDGSNFTLKIRSTKLEDSAMYFCASSEDRRNQPQHFGDGTRLSIL.